The 3 T cell receptor beta chains given below trace back to one sample, sequenced in a study of cytomegalovirus exposure and HLA in healthy donors. This PCR relied on a set of 60 Vbeta primers and 13 Jbeta primers. Measured with immunoSEQ multiplex PCR; TCRdb has only the in-frame clones, and not every one. Of around 170,000 clones listed, over 65% were seen once; the top ten hold around 1.6%. Source material: PBMCs. Receptors originate from a man younger than 35 in good health and CMV-seronegative.

J is TRBJ2-2 and V is TRBV27; no definite D call. CDR1 is MNHEY, CDR2 SMNVEV, per germline (reference sequence). Deletions cut 8 bases from V and 7 bases from J, with 11 bases between. CDR3 size: 12 residues. The CDR3: CASFTVFGELFF. The CDR3 nucleotides read TGTGCCAGCTTCACAGTTTTCGGGGAGCTGTTTTTT.

The chain carries TRBV19 and TRBJ2-7; 13 bases fit TRBD2. Germline V gene lookup returns CDR1 LNHDA and CDR2 SQIVND (reference sequence). With 8 bases clipped from V and 4 bases from J, the junction kept 5 bases outside the gene matches. CDR3 length equals 14 residues. The CDR3 protein is CASRLAGGVYEQYF. The CDR3 DNA sequence: TGTGCCAGTCGACTAGCGGGGGGCGTGTACGAGCAGTACTTC.

This clone came up once. CDR3 region: CASSHKLGEASGRYDEQYF. The CDR3 DNA is TGCGCCAGCAGCCACAAGTTGGGGGAAGCTAGCGGGAGGTATGACGAGCAGTACTTC. The rearrangement joins TRBV4-1 to TRBJ2-7; 11 bases fit TRBD2. After removal of 3 bases from V and 5 bases from J, the junction contained 18 bases not matched to a gene. This CDR3 comprises 19 residues. Germline-derived CDR1 and CDR2 are MGHRA and YSYEKL.